The rows below give T cell receptor beta chains drawn from one sample of a study of shared clonotypes between healthy human individuals. Libraries were prepared by immunoSEQ multiplex PCR; TCRdb keeps only in-frame clonotypes and omits some of them. This table has about 1.1 million clones, around 82% appearing once. Material: memory CD4+ T cells from PBMCs. The receptors were sampled from a man aged 18 to 29 in good health. Some clones in this sample may be carry-over from other donors' samples. The CDR3 runs from the conserved cysteine through the conserved F or W. Each record gives: CDR3 length, D gene, clone size, J gene, V gene, CDR3 protein, CDR3 DNA. D genes are given only for firm matches. The size field is filled for only some rows; it gives once, few, many or a size class.

14 | TRBD1 | NA | TRBJ1-2 | TRBV5-6 | CATSMGDRDDGYTF | TGTGCCACCTCGATGGGGGACAGAGATGATGGCTACACCTTC
14 | NA | NA | TRBJ1-1 | TRBV5-4 | CASSLPGPNTEAFF | TGTGCCAGCAGCTTGCCAGGACCGAACACTGAAGCTTTCTTT
16 | TRBD1 | NA | TRBJ2-4 | TRBV5-1 | CASSPQTGAAKNIQYF | TGCGCCAGCAGCCCTCAGACAGGGGCAGCCAAAAACATTCAGTACTTC
16 | NA | NA | TRBJ2-1 | TRBV25-1 | CASSEPRGGAYNEQFF | TGTGCCAGCAGTGAACCCCGAGGTGGGGCATACAATGAGCAGTTCTTC
15 | NA | NA | TRBJ1-5 | TRBV4-2 | CASSQVYPGGQPQHF | TGTGCCAGCAGCCAAGTATACCCGGGGGGCCAGCCCCAGCATTTT
16 | TRBD2 | few | TRBJ2-1 | TRBV7-9 | CASSAQGTSGSPPQFF | TGTGCCAGCAGCGCACAAGGGACTAGCGGGTCTCCCCCGCAGTTCTTC
13 | NA | few | TRBJ2-7 | TRBV7-2 | CASSVGAPGGQYF | TGTGCCAGCAGCGTGGGGGCGCCCGGTGGGCAGTACTTC
13 | NA | few | TRBJ1-4 | TRBV19 | CASSGDTNEKLFF | TGTGCCAGTAGTGGTGACACTAATGAAAAACTGTTTTTT
14 | NA | NA | TRBJ1-4 | TRBV30 | CAWSEGRGGEKLFF | TGTGCCTGGAGTGAGGGCAGGGGTGGTGAAAAACTGTTTTTT
13 | NA | NA | TRBJ2-7 | TRBV5-6 | CASSLRGSYEQYF | TGTGCCAGCAGCTTGCGAGGGTCCTACGAGCAGTACTTC
15 | TRBD2 | NA | TRBJ2-3 | TRBV27 | CASSHSGSRTDTQYF | TGTGCCAGCAGCCATAGCGGGAGTAGGACAGATACGCAGTATTTT
16 | NA | NA | TRBJ2-5 | TRBV7-9 | CASSLWTDPYQETQYF | TGTGCCAGCAGCTTATGGACCGACCCCTACCAAGAGACCCAGTACTTC
13 | NA | NA | TRBJ1-5 | TRBV19 | CASSMGGNQPQHF | TGTGCCAGTAGTATGGGGGGCAATCAGCCCCAGCATTTT
12 | NA | NA | TRBJ1-1 | TRBV5-1 | CASRGLHTEAFF | TGCGCCAGCCGGGGGCTGCACACTGAAGCTTTCTTT
15 | NA | NA | TRBJ2-3 | TRBV7-6 | CASSLFQGEADTQYF | TGTGCCAGCAGCTTATTTCAGGGTGAGGCAGATACGCAGTATTTT
12 | NA | NA | TRBJ2-3 | TRBV29-1 | CSVVDGSDTQYF | TGCAGCGTTGTTGACGGTTCAGATACGCAGTATTTT
16 | TRBD2 | NA | TRBJ2-3 | TRBV6-4 | CASSALAGSSTDTQYF | TGTGCCAGCAGCGCCTTAGCGGGGTCTAGCACAGATACGCAGTATTTT
15 | TRBD1 | NA | TRBJ1-1 | TRBV7-2 | CASSSPRQGNTEAFF | TGTGCCAGCAGCTCCCCTAGACAGGGCAACACTGAAGCTTTCTTT
15 | TRBD2 | NA | TRBJ2-1 | TRBV7-2 | CASSLAVAGYNEQFF | TGTGCCAGCAGCTTAGCAGTAGCGGGATACAATGAGCAGTTCTTC
15 | TRBD2 | NA | TRBJ2-3 | TRBV29-1 | CSVAVPGLAGDTQYF | TGCAGCGTTGCGGTTCCGGGACTAGCGGGAGATACGCAGTATTTT
15 | NA | NA | TRBJ1-1 | TRBV5-4 | CASSLGPGLNTEAFF | TGTGCCAGCAGCTTGGGGCCCGGCTTGAACACTGAAGCTTTCTTT
14 | NA | NA | TRBJ1-1 | TRBV7-2 | CASSFGAGRTEAFF | TGTGCCAGCAGCTTCGGGGCAGGGAGAACTGAAGCTTTCTTT
15 | TRBD2 | NA | TRBJ2-5 | TRBV28 | CASSRPVGGRETQYF | TGTGCCAGCAGTCGCCCCGTGGGCGGGAGGGAGACCCAGTACTTC
16 | NA | NA | TRBJ2-3 | TRBV2 | CASYKADIHGTDTQYF | TGTGCCAGCTACAAAGCGGACATACACGGAACAGATACGCAGTATTTT
14 | NA | NA | TRBJ1-6 | TRBV5-6 | CASSPHSRGSPLHF | TGTGCCAGCAGCCCACATAGTAGAGGCTCACCCCTCCACTTT
9 | NA | NA | TRBJ1-1 | TRBV10-1 | CASMVEAFF | TGCGCCAGCATGGTTGAAGCTTTCTTT
14 | NA | few | TRBJ2-2 | TRBV5-6 | CASRQGPNTGELFF | TGTGCCAGCAGACAGGGTCCGAACACCGGGGAGCTGTTTTTT
13 | TRBD2 | NA | TRBJ2-5 | TRBV5-1 | CASSGTRGETQYF | TGCGCCAGCAGCGGGACTAGGGGTGAGACCCAGTACTTC
14 | TRBD2 | NA | TRBJ2-7 | TRBV10-3 | CATSQGLAGGEQYF | TGTGCCACCTCACAGGGACTAGCGGGAGGTGAGCAGTACTTC
15 | NA | many | TRBJ2-1 | TRBV29-1 | CSVEGGLEGDDEQFF | TGCAGCGTTGAAGGGGGGTTAGAAGGGGATGATGAGCAGTTCTTC
13 | NA | once | TRBJ2-1 | TRBV12-5 | CASGLVGRGEQFF | TGTGCTAGTGGTTTGGTGGGTCGCGGGGAGCAGTTCTTC
16 | NA | NA | TRBJ1-5 | TRBV28 | CASIPRTGLSNQPQHF | TGTGCCAGCATCCCCAGAACGGGGCTGAGCAATCAGCCCCAGCATTTT
15 | NA | NA | TRBJ2-2 | TRBV7-2 | CASSLLTGNTGELFF | TGTGCCAGCAGCTTATTGACAGGGAACACCGGGGAGCTGTTTTTT
12 | TRBD1 | many | TRBJ1-2 | TRBV2 | CASSDRGRGYTF | TGTGCCAGCAGCGACAGGGGAAGAGGCTACACCTTC
14 | TRBD1 | NA | TRBJ1-2 | TRBV6-6 | CASSYDRQGYGYTF | TGTGCCAGCAGTTACGACCGACAGGGGTATGGCTACACCTTC
16 | NA | NA | TRBJ1-3 | TRBV9 | CASSYTTGGEGNTIYF | TGTGCCAGCAGCTACACCACGGGGGGTGAGGGAAACACCATATATTTT
18 | NA | NA | TRBJ2-3 | TRBV4-3 | CASSQDSPFPGSTDTQYF | TGCGCCAGCAGCCAAGATTCCCCCTTCCCCGGGAGCACAGATACGCAGTATTTT
15 | NA | few | TRBJ1-5 | TRBV7-2 | CASSLKYVSNQPQHF | TGTGCCAGCAGCTTAAAGTATGTCAGCAATCAGCCCCAGCATTTT
15 | TRBD2 | NA | TRBJ2-1 | TRBV9 | CASSDSGREYNEQFF | TGTGCCAGCAGTGACAGCGGGAGGGAATACAATGAGCAGTTCTTC
11 | NA | NA | TRBJ2-7 | TRBV11-3 | CASSLAGSQYF | TGTGCCAGCAGCCTGGCAGGCTCTCAGTACTTC
15 | NA | once | TRBJ2-7 | TRBV9 | CASSVVRPTLHEQYF | TGTGCCAGCAGCGTAGTTCGGCCTACCCTCCACGAGCAGTACTTC
15 | NA | NA | TRBJ1-4 | TRBV5-1 | CASSLVGQGDEKLFF | TGCGCCAGCAGCTTGGTGGGGCAGGGTGATGAAAAACTGTTTTTT
16 | NA | NA | TRBJ2-6 | TRBV28 | CASSLWGRTGANVLTF | TGTGCCAGCAGTTTATGGGGGAGAACTGGGGCCAACGTCCTGACTTTC
15 | NA | NA | TRBJ2-1 | TRBV10-2 | CASSETGRPLREQFF | TGCGCCAGCAGTGAGACCGGGAGACCCCTCAGGGAGCAGTTCTTC
13 | NA | NA | TRBJ2-7 | TRBV6-5 | CASAGGNTYEQYF | TGTGCCAGCGCCGGTGGGAACACCTACGAGCAGTACTTC
14 | TRBD1 | NA | TRBJ2-7 | TRBV6-1 | CASSETGGSYEQYF | TGTGCCAGCAGTGAGACAGGGGGCTCCTACGAGCAGTACTTC
14 | TRBD2 | NA | TRBJ2-1 | TRBV7-2 | CASSLKREISEQFF | TGTGCCAGCAGCTTAAAGCGGGAGATCAGTGAGCAGTTCTTC